This T cell receptor (beta chain) originates from a study of blood T cell repertoires in COVID-19. Study overall: PBMCs, B-cell-depleted T cells, or T cells were the source of the cDNA or gDNA that made up the material.

V lost 8 bases and J lost 4, with 10 bases in between. From germline, CDR1 is MNHEY and CDR2 SVGAGI. The CDR3 totals 12 residues. Authors' methods: For nucleated cells, counts were estimated from reference gene primer amplification. Assay used: immunoSEQ multiplex PCR; TCRdb lists only in-frame clones, some missing. From that table come the V and J calls and clone size; the DNA was used to work out D and trimming. The data show 300,000 or so clones, about nine tenths seen once. The sequencing sample was made of peripheral blood. The V gene is TRBV6-5, the J gene TRBJ2-3; D is possibly TRBD1 (5 bases). The sequence was collected from a woman in her thirties or forties with acute or convalescent COVID-19. CDR3 DNA sequence: TGTGCCAGCCAGGGTATTCCAGATACGCAGTATTTT. As protein: CASQGIPDTQYF.